The clone carrying this T cell receptor (beta chain) was counted ten times or more. V was cut by 0 bases and J by 4 bases, with 7 bases left in between. Looked up from germline, CDR1 is DFQATT and CDR2 is SNEGSKA (reference sequence). This CDR3 region has 12 residues. 10 ml of fresh peripheral blood supplied the PBMCs. Authors of the study amplified TCR beta CDR3 regions from RNA transcripts. First-round RT-PCR with HTBI primers amplified the TCR CDR3 region. TCRdb used MiXCR to reprocess the multiplex PCR reads, holding one entry per CDR3 protein. This table has 300,000 to 450,000 distinct CDR3 sequences, roughly 15% appearing once. This sample stems from a study of T cells in Graves' hyperthyroidism and ophthalmopathy.

Sequencing was done on a sample of blood. The receptor was isolated from a woman aged 25 to 39 with Graves' ophthalmopathy. The gene calls are TRBV20-1 and TRBJ2-7; D unresolved. The DNA of the CDR3 is TGCAGTGCTAGAGAAGTAACGTACGAGCAGTACTTC. Translation: CSAREVTYEQYF.